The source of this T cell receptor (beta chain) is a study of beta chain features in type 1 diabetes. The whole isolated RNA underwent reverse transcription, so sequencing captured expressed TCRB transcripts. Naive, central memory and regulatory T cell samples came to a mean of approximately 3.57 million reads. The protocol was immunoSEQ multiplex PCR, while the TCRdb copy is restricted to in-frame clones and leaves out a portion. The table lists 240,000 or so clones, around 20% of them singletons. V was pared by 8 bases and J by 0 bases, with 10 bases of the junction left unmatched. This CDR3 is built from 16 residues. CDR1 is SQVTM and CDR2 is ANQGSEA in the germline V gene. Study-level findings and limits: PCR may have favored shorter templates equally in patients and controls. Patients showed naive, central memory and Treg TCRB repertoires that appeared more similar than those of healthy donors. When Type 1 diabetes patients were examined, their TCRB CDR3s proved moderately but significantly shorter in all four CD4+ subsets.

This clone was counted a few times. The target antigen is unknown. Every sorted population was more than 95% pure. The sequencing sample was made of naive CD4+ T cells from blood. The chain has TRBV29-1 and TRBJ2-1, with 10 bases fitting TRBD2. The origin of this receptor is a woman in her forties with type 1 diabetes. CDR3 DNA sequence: TGCAGCATCCTACAGCGGGGGGGAGCCTCCTACAATGAGCAGTTCTTC. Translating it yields CSILQRGGASYNEQFF.